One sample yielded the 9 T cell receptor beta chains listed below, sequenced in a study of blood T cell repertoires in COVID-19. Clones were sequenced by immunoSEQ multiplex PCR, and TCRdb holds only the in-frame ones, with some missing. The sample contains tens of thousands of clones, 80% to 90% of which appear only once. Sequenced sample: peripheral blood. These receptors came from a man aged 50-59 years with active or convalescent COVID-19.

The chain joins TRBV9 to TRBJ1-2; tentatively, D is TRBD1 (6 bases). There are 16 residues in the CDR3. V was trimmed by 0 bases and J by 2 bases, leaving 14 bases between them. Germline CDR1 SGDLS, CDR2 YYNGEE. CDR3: CASSVDDSQGNYGYTF. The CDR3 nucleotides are TGTGCCAGCAGCGTAGACGACTCACAGGGAAACTATGGCTACACCTTC. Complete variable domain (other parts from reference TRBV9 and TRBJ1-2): DSGVTQTPKHLITATGQRVTLRCSPRSGDLSVYWYQQSLDQGLQFLIQYYNGEERAKGNILERFSAQQFPDLHSELNLSSLELGDSALYFCASSVDDSQGNYGYTFGSGTRLTVV.

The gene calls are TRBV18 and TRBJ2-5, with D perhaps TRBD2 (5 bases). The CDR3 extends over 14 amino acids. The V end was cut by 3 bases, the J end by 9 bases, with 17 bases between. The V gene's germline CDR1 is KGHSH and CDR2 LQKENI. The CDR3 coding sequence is TGTGCCAGCTCACCCGAGATTGACGCGGGCCCCCAGTACTTC. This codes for CASSPEIDAGPQYF. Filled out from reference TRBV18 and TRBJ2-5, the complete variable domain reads NAGVMQNPRHLVRRRGQEARLRCSPMKGHSHVYWYRQLPEEGLKFMVYLQKENIIDESGMPKERFSAEFPKEGPSILRIQQVVRGDSAAYFCASSPEIDAGPQYFGPGTRLLVL.

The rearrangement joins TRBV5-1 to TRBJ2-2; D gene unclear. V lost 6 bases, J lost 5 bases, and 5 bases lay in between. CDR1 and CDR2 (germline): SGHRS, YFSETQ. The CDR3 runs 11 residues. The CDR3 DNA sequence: TGCGCCAGCACCGTAACCGGGGAGCTGTTTTTT. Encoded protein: CASTVTGELFF.

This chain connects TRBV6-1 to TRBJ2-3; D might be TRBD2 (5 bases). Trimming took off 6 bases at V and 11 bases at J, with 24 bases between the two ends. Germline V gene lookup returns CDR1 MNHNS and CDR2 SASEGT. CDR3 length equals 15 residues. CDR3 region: CASSSLAARNGGQYF. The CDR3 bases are TGTGCCAGCAGCTCGTTGGCGGCGCGCAACGGAGGGCAGTATTTT.

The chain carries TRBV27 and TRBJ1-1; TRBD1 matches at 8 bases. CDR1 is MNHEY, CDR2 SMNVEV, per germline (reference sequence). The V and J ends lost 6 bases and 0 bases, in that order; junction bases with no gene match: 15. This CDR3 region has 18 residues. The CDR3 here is CASRTLGRGLRMNTEAFF. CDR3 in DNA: TGTGCCAGCAGGACTTTAGGCAGGGGGCTTCGGATGAACACTGAAGCTTTCTTT.

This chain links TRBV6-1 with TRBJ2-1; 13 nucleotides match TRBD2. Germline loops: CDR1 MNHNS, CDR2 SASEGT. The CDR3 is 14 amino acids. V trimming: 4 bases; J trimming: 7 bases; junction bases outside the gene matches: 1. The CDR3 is CASSGTSGRNEQFF. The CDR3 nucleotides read TGTGCCAGCAGTGGGACTAGCGGGAGAAATGAGCAGTTCTTC.

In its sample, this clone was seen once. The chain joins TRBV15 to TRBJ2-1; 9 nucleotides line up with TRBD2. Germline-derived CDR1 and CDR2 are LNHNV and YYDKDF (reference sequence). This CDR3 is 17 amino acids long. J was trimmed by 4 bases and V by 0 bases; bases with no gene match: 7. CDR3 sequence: CATSREASGVYYNEQFF. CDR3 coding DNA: TGTGCCACCAGCAGAGAGGCTAGCGGGGTATATTACAATGAGCAGTTCTTC.

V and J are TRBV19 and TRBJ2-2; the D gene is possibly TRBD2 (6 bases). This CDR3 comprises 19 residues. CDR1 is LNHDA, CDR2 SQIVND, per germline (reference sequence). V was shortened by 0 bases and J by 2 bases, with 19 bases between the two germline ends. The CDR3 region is CASSIDRYRGSTNTGELFF. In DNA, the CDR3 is TGTGCCAGTAGTATAGATCGATACCGGGGGTCGACTAACACCGGGGAGCTGTTTTTT.

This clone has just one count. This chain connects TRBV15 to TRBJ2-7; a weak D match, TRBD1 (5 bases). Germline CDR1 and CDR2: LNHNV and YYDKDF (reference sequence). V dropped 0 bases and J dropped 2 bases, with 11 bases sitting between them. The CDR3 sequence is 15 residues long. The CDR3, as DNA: TGTGCCACCAGCAGAGAAGGGGCACGGGCCTACGAGCAGTACTTC. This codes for CATSREGARAYEQYF.